The 6 T cell receptor beta chains in this list originate from one sample, sequenced in a study of T cells in Graves' hyperthyroidism and ophthalmopathy. The TCR beta CDR3 regions underwent amplification using RNA transcripts as the source. A set of HTBI primers served as the primers for a first-round RT-PCR of the TCR CDR3. Using its own MiXCR run on the multiplex PCR reads, TCRdb lists one record per CDR3 protein. The sample includes 550,000 to 600,000 distinct CDR3 sequences, 16% of them seen just once. Sequenced input: blood. The receptors derive from a young woman with Graves' hyperthyroidism.

This clonotype has a handful of counts. The chain joins TRBV14 to TRBJ2-3; D may match TRBD1 or TRBD2 (5 bases each). CDR1 is SGHDN, CDR2 FVKESK, per germline. Trimming removed 1 base from V and 8 bases from J, with 10 bases in between. The CDR3 has 13 amino acids. CDR3 nucleotides: TGTGCCAGCAGCCAAGGAACGAGGGGTACGCAGTATTTT. Translating it yields CASSQGTRGTQYF.

This clonotype has just a few counts. The CDR3 region is CASSQESAGRAVGTQYF. The CDR3 bases are TGCGCCAGCAGCCAAGAATCAGCGGGAAGGGCAGTGGGTACGCAGTATTTT. V and J are TRBV4-3 and TRBJ2-3, with 7 bases fitting TRBD2. The CDR3 runs to 17 residues. CDR1 is LGHNA and CDR2 is YSLEER in the germline V gene. V was clipped by 0 bases and J by 8 bases; unmatched bases: 14.

As for this clonotype: Being one base from a much bigger clone, this may be a read error. The chain is built from TRBV28 and TRBJ2-7; a possible D gene is TRBD1 (5 bases). V shed 6 bases and J shed 5 bases, with 11 bases lying between them. This CDR3 spans 12 amino acids. Per the germline V gene, CDR1 is MDHEN and CDR2 is SYDVKM. In DNA form, the CDR3 reads TGTGCCAGCAGCCCGACAGTGAACGAGCAGTACTTC. Translation: CASSPTVNEQYF.

This clonotype occurred a few times. This sequence joins TRBV19 and TRBJ1-5; 8 nucleotides line up with TRBD1. V lost 5 bases and J lost 5; bases outside the gene matches: 5. The germline gives CDR1 LNHDA, CDR2 SQIVND (reference sequence). The CDR3 sequence is 14 residues long. The CDR3 sequence is CASSPRTGHQPQHF. CDR3 coding DNA: TGTGCCAGTAGTCCCCGGACAGGGCATCAGCCCCAGCATTTT.

In this sample, this clonotype turned up many times. The chain links TRBV20-1 to TRBJ2-7, with D perhaps being TRBD1 or TRBD2 (6 bases each). The germline V and J ends were trimmed by 3 bases and 5 bases, with 17 bases remaining between them. This CDR3 has 14 amino acids. Germline lookup yields CDR1 DFQATT and CDR2 SNEGSKA (reference sequence). The chain's CDR3 is CSASGGLGTDEQYF. The CDR3 region has the DNA TGCAGTGCTAGCGGGGGCCTCGGTACAGACGAGCAGTACTTC.

This clonotype was counted ten times or more. The chain couples TRBV30 to TRBJ2-3, with D perhaps TRBD1 or TRBD2 (6 bases each). Germline CDR1 and CDR2: GTSNPN and SVGIG (reference sequence). This CDR3 is built from 14 residues. With 8 bases removed from V and 2 bases from J, the gap between germline ends came to 17 bases. The CDR3 loop is CARSEGGPTDTQYF. CDR3 in DNA: TGTGCCCGGTCTGAGGGGGGCCCCACAGATACGCAGTATTTT. The full variable domain, with the rest looked up from reference TRBV30 and TRBJ2-3, is SQTIHQWPATLVQPVGSPLSLECTVEGTSNPNLYWYRQAAGRGLQLLFYSVGIGQISSEVPQNLSASRPQDRQFILSSKKLLLSDSGFYLCARSEGGPTDTQYFGPGTRLTVL.